A selection of T cell receptor beta chains follows, all from one sample in a study of radiation and T cells in renal cell carcinoma. The repertoire was sequenced with immunoSEQ multiplex PCR; TCRdb's copy has only in-frame clones and lacks some. The sample holds some 130,000 clones; 80% to 90% are singletons and the top ten take 1.9%. Material: blood, obtained from a patient whose treatment included radiotherapy and nephrectomy. The origin of the receptors is a woman aged 60-70 years with renal cell carcinoma. CDR3s include the opening cysteine and the closing phenylalanine or tryptophan. The D gene is left open where the match is weak. Clone size appears in some rows only: once, few, many, or a class for an expanded clone.

clone_size: NA
d_call: TRBD2
j_call: TRBJ2-5
v_call: TRBV19
cdr3_nt: TGTGCCAGTAAAGCGGGAGAATGGGGAGAGACCCAGTACTTC
cdr3_aa: CASKAGEWGETQYF

clone_size: NA
d_call: TRBD1
j_call: TRBJ1-3
v_call: TRBV5-8
cdr3_nt: TGTGCCAGCAGGCGACAGGGTTCTGGAAACACCATATATTTT
cdr3_aa: CASRRQGSGNTIYF

clone_size: NA
d_call: NA
j_call: TRBJ2-2
v_call: TRBV6-5
cdr3_nt: TGTGCCAGCAGTCCCACCCCATGGGAGCTGTTTTTT
cdr3_aa: CASSPTPWELFF

clone_size: NA
d_call: NA
j_call: TRBJ2-2
v_call: TRBV7-8
cdr3_nt: TGTGCCAGCAGCTTAGTCGTCGGGCCGAACACCGGGGAGCTGTTTTTT
cdr3_aa: CASSLVVGPNTGELFF

clone_size: NA
d_call: NA
j_call: TRBJ2-5
v_call: TRBV19
cdr3_nt: TGTGCCAGTAGTATGGGGTTTGGGGATCAGACCCAGTACTTC
cdr3_aa: CASSMGFGDQTQYF

clone_size: NA
d_call: NA
j_call: TRBJ2-5
v_call: TRBV20-1
cdr3_nt: TGCAGTGCTTACGGAGAGACCCAGTACTTC
cdr3_aa: CSAYGETQYF

clone_size: NA
d_call: NA
j_call: TRBJ2-7
v_call: TRBV19
cdr3_nt: TGTGCCAGTAGTGGAGGAGGGGGCGAGCAGTACTTC
cdr3_aa: CASSGGGGEQYF

clone_size: once
d_call: TRBD1
j_call: TRBJ1-5
v_call: TRBV19
cdr3_nt: TGTGCCAGTAGTAGGACAGGGATCAATCAGCCCCAGCATTTT
cdr3_aa: CASSRTGINQPQHF

clone_size: few
d_call: TRBD2
j_call: TRBJ2-7
v_call: TRBV10-3
cdr3_nt: TGTGCCATCAGAGAGCTAGCGGCCTCCTACGAGCAGTACTTC
cdr3_aa: CAIRELAASYEQYF

clone_size: NA
d_call: NA
j_call: TRBJ2-3
v_call: TRBV29-1
cdr3_nt: TGCAGCGTTGCCGGGACTAGCACAGATACGCAGTATTTT
cdr3_aa: CSVAGTSTDTQYF

clone_size: NA
d_call: NA
j_call: TRBJ2-2
v_call: TRBV6-1
cdr3_nt: TGTGCCAGCAGTGAAGGTAGCGGGGAGCTGTTTTTT
cdr3_aa: CASSEGSGELFF